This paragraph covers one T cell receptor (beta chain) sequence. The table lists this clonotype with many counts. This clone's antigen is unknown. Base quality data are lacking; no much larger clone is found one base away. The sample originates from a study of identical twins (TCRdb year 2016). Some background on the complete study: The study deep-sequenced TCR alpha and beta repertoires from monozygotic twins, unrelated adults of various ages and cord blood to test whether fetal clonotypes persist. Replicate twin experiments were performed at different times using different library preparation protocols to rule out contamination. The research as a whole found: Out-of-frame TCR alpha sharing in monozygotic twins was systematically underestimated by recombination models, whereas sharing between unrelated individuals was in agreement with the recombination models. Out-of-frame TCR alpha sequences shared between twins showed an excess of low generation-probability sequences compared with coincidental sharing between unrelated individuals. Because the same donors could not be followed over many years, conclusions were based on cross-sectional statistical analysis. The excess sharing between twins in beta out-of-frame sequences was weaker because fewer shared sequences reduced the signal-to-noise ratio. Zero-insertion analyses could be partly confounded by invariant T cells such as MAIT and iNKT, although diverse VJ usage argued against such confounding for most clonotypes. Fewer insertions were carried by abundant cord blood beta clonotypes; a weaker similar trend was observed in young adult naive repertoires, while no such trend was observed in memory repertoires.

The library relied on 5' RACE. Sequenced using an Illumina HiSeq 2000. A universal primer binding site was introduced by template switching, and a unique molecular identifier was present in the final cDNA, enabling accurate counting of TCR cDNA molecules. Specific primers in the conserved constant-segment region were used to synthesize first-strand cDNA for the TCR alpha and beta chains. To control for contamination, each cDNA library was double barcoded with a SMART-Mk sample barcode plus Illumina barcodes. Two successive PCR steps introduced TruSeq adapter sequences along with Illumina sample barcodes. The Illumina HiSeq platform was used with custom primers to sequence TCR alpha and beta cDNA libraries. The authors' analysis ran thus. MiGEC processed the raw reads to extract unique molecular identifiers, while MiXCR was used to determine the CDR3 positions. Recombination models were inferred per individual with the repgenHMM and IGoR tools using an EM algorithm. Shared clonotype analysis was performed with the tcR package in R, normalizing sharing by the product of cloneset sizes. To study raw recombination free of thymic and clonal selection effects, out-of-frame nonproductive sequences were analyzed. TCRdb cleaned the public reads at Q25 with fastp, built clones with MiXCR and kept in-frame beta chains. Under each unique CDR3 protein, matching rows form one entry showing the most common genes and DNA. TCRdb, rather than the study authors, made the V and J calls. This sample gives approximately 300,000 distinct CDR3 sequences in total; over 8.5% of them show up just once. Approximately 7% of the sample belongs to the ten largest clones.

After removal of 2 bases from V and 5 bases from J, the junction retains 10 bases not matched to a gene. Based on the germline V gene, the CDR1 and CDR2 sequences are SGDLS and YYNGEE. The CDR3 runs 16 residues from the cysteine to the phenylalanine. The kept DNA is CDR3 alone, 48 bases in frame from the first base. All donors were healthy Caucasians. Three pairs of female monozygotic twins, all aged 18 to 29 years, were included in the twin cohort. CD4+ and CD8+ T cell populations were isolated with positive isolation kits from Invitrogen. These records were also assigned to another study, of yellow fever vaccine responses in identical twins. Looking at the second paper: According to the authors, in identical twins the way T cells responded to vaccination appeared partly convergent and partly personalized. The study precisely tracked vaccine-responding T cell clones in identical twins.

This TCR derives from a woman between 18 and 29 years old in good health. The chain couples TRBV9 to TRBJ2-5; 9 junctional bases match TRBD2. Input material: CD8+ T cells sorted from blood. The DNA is TGTGCCAGCAGCGTTCCGATAGCGGGGGAGTTGGAGACCCAGTACTTC. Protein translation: CASSVPIAGELETQYF.